The clone carrying this T cell receptor (beta chain) was found many times. This entry is derived from a study of T cells after yellow fever vaccination. Overall study context: Low-cell-number fractions underwent preparation using SMART-Seq v4 Ultra Low Input.

This CDR3 has 13 residues. Germline CDR1 and CDR2: SEHNR and FQNEAQ (reference sequence). V trimming: 5 bases; J trimming: 15 bases; junction bases outside the gene matches: 9. TCRdb called the 5' RACE reads again in MiXCR, with one record for every CDR3 protein. The sample carries under 250,000 distinct CDR3 sequences, around 3.1% recorded once. This specimen consisted of CD4+ T cells sorted from PBMCs, obtained 10 days after the yellow fever booster vaccination. The sequence was collected from a man aged 18 to 35 who received the YFV17D yellow fever vaccine. The rearrangement links TRBV7-9 to TRBJ2-1; 11 bases align to TRBD1. Here the CDR3 DNA reads TGTGCCAGCAGCCTCAACCTTGGACAGGGGGCGTTCTTC. Translation: CASSLNLGQGAFF.